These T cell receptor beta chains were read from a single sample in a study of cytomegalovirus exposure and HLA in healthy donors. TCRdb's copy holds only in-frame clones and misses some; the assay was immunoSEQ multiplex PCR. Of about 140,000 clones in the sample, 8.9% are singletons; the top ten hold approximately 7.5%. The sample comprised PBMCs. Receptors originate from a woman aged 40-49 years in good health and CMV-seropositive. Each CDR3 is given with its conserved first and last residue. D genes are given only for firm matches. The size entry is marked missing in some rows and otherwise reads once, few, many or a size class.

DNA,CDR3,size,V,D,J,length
TGTGCCAGCAGCTCGGAGGGTGGTGTGAACACTGAAGCTTTCTTT,CASSSEGGVNTEAFF,few,TRBV11-2,NA,TRBJ1-1,15
TGTGCCACCAGCAGAGAAATCACGGCAGGGGCGTCTTTCTTT,CATSREITAGASFF,NA,TRBV15,NA,TRBJ1-1,14
TGTGCCAGCAGCCCACAGGGGAGGCCCCAACGCTACACCTTC,CASSPQGRPQRYTF,NA,TRBV7-9,TRBD1,TRBJ1-2,14
TGCGCCAGCAGCTCGTCCCCGGGACAACCCACCGGGGAGCTGTTTTTT,CASSSSPGQPTGELFF,NA,TRBV5-1,NA,TRBJ2-2,16
TGTGCCAGCAGCTCGCGGGGGGGCCTAACAGATACGCAGTATTTT,CASSSRGGLTDTQYF,NA,TRBV13,TRBD2,TRBJ2-3,15
TGTGCCAGCAGTTACTCCGGGACTCAGTTCTTC,CASSYSGTQFF,few,TRBV6-5,NA,TRBJ2-1,11
TGTGCCAGCAGCCGGACAATCTCTGGAAACACCATATATTTT,CASSRTISGNTIYF,few,TRBV7-9,NA,TRBJ1-3,14
TGTGCCAGCAGACCGACAGGGGGCTTTTCGTACGAGCAGTACTTC,CASRPTGGFSYEQYF,NA,TRBV2,TRBD1,TRBJ2-7,15
TGTGCCAGCAGGTCAGGGCGGGGGACGTACAATGAGCAGTTCTTC,CASRSGRGTYNEQFF,NA,TRBV2,TRBD2,TRBJ2-1,15
TGTGCCAGCAGCTTAGCAGGGGACGAGCAGTACTTC,CASSLAGDEQYF,few,TRBV7-8,NA,TRBJ2-7,12
TGCGCCAGCAGCCAAGATAGGGGCTCTGAAGCTTTCTTT,CASSQDRGSEAFF,NA,TRBV4-1,NA,TRBJ1-1,13
TGTGCCAGCAACAGGGATGATGAAAAACTGTTTTTT,CASNRDDEKLFF,few,TRBV2,NA,TRBJ1-4,12
TGTGCCAGCAGTGTACGTGCGGGGGGGTTCAATGAGCAGTTCTTC,CASSVRAGGFNEQFF,NA,TRBV6-5,TRBD2,TRBJ2-1,15
TGTGCCAGCAGCTTGGAGCCTAGCGGGGGGTCAACAGATACGCAGTATTTT,CASSLEPSGGSTDTQYF,few,TRBV5-4,TRBD2,TRBJ2-3,17
TGTGCCAGCAGCCGGGACACCGCACGCACAGGGGATTCACCCCTCCACTTT,CASSRDTARTGDSPLHF,NA,TRBV5-5,TRBD1,TRBJ1-6,17
TGCAGCGCTGTGCAGGGGGCGACTAATGAAAAACTGTTTTTT,CSAVQGATNEKLFF,few,TRBV29-1,TRBD1,TRBJ1-4,14
TGTGCCACCCGCGTAAGGGGTGAGCAGTACTTC,CATRVRGEQYF,NA,TRBV2,NA,TRBJ2-7,11
TGTGCCAGCAGCTTAGATCGCGGGGGGGGCACTGAAGCTTTCTTT,CASSLDRGGGTEAFF,few,TRBV11-2,NA,TRBJ1-1,15
TGCGCCAGCAGTGCAGGGGGCCCCTCCTACAATGAGCAGTTCTTC,CASSAGGPSYNEQFF,NA,TRBV10-1,TRBD1,TRBJ2-1,15
TGCGCCAGCAGCTTGAACGCACAGGCGAGCACAGATACGCAGTATTTT,CASSLNAQASTDTQYF,few,TRBV5-1,NA,TRBJ2-3,16
TGCGCCAGCAGCCCGAGCGGGGGAGCAGTCACAGATACGCAGTATTTT,CASSPSGGAVTDTQYF,few,TRBV4-1,TRBD2,TRBJ2-3,16
TGTGCCAGCAGCGTAGACCTAGCGGGGGGCCTCCAAGAGACCCAGTACTTC,CASSVDLAGGLQETQYF,few,TRBV9,TRBD2,TRBJ2-5,17
TGTGCCAGCAGCCAGATAGAGGGATCACCCCTCCACTTT,CASSQIEGSPLHF,few,TRBV14,NA,TRBJ1-6,13
TGTGCCAGCAGTTTACCGGGACTACCGAATGAGCAGTTCTTC,CASSLPGLPNEQFF,few,TRBV27,TRBD2,TRBJ2-1,14
TGTGCCAGCAGCCAGATCACATTTGACACGGCTGGCTACACCTTC,CASSQITFDTAGYTF,few,TRBV14,NA,TRBJ1-2,15
TGTGCCAGCAGCCCGGGACTAGCGGCAAGGGAGACCCAGTACTTC,CASSPGLAARETQYF,NA,TRBV2,TRBD2,TRBJ2-5,15
TGTGCCAGCTCACCGGATAGGACAGGTGGGGACTATGGCTACACCTTC,CASSPDRTGGDYGYTF,NA,TRBV18,TRBD1,TRBJ1-2,16
TGTGCCAGCAAACCGACAGGGGTGAGCAATCAGCCCCAGCATTTT,CASKPTGVSNQPQHF,NA,TRBV6-5,TRBD1,TRBJ1-5,15
TGTGCCAGCTCACCACCGGGGGGAGGGATCACTGAAGCTTTCTTT,CASSPPGGGITEAFF,few,TRBV18,NA,TRBJ1-1,15
TGTGCCAGCAGTGACCGAGGAAACACTGAAGCTTTCTTT,CASSDRGNTEAFF,many,TRBV6-6,NA,TRBJ1-1,13
TGCGCCAGCAGCTTGGAAACAGGGAAAGCCTACGAGCAGTACTTC,CASSLETGKAYEQYF,NA,TRBV5-1,NA,TRBJ2-7,15
TGTGCCAGCACCCCGGGACAGGGGTTTTATTCACCCCTCCACTTT,CASTPGQGFYSPLHF,few,TRBV25-1,TRBD1,TRBJ1-6,15
TGTGCCACAAAGGACTCTTACAATGAGCAGTTCTTC,CATKDSYNEQFF,NA,TRBV2,NA,TRBJ2-1,12
TGTGCCAGCAGCTTATCTCTTTCGTATGGCTACACCTTC,CASSLSLSYGYTF,NA,TRBV7-8,NA,TRBJ1-2,13
TGTGCCAGCAGTTTGGGACAGGCAACTAATGAAAAACTGTTTTTT,CASSLGQATNEKLFF,few,TRBV27,TRBD1,TRBJ1-4,15
TGTGCCAGCAGCCCCCCTCAGGGCTCGGTGTATGGCTACACCTTC,CASSPPQGSVYGYTF,NA,TRBV6-5,NA,TRBJ1-2,15
TGTGCCAGCAGCTTGGCCGCGGGGGGAGAGACCCAGTACTTC,CASSLAAGGETQYF,NA,TRBV5-6,TRBD2,TRBJ2-5,14
TGTGCCAGCAGCTTACAGGGGTATGGCTACACCTTC,CASSLQGYGYTF,few,TRBV7-2,NA,TRBJ1-2,12
TGTGCCAGCAGTTACTCGTCCGGGACAGCTAACTATGGCTACACCTTC,CASSYSSGTANYGYTF,NA,TRBV6-5,TRBD1,TRBJ1-2,16
TGTGCCAGCAGCAGCCTCTATGTGTATGAGCAGTTCTTC,CASSSLYVYEQFF,few,TRBV21-1,NA,TRBJ2-1,13
TGTGCCAGCAGCCGGGACAGGGTGGAGCAGCCCCAGCATTTT,CASSRDRVEQPQHF,NA,TRBV6-5,TRBD1,TRBJ1-5,14
TGCAGCGTTGAAGAGTGGGACAGGAACACAGATACGCAGTATTTT,CSVEEWDRNTDTQYF,few,TRBV29-1,TRBD1,TRBJ2-3,15
TGTGCCAGCAGCTTACAGGGGCCGAGGGGCTACACCTTC,CASSLQGPRGYTF,NA,TRBV11-2,NA,TRBJ1-2,13
TGTGCCAGCAGCTTGGAGTGGCGAACTGAAGCTTTCTTT,CASSLEWRTEAFF,NA,TRBV7-2,NA,TRBJ1-1,13
TGTGCCAGTAGCGTGGTAGCGGGGGCCAGCTCCTACGAGCAGTACTTC,CASSVVAGASSYEQYF,few,TRBV19,TRBD2,TRBJ2-7,16
TGTGCCAGCAGCTTGGTAGCGGGGGCCCATCACTCTGGGGCCAACGTCCTGACTTTC,CASSLVAGAHHSGANVLTF,few,TRBV5-6,TRBD2,TRBJ2-6,19